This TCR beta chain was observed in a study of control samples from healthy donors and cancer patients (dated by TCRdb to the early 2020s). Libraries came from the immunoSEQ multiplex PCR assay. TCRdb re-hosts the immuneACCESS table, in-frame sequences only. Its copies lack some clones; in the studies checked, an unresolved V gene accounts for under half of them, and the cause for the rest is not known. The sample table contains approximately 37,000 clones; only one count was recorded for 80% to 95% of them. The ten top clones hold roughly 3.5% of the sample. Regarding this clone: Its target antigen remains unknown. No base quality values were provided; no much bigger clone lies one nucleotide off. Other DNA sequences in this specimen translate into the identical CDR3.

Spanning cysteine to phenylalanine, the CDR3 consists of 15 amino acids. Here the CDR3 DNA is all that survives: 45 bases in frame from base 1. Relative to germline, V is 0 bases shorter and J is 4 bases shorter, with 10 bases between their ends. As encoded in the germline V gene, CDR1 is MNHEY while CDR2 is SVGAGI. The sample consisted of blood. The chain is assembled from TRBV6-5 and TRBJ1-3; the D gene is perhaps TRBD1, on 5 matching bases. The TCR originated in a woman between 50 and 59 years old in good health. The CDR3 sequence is CASSYSRGSGNTIYF. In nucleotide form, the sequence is TGTGCCAGCAGTTACTCGAGGGGCAGCGGAAACACCATATATTTT.